This T cell receptor (beta chain) was sequenced for a study of T cells in Graves' hyperthyroidism and ophthalmopathy. Study-wide findings and caveats: In the blood, most expanded thyroid clonotypes above 0.001 appeared as well.

Ophthalmopathy patients all had a Clinical Activity Score of at least 3, a NOSPECS grade of at least 4 and disease under 3 months old. Patients having uncontrolled infection, another autoimmune disease, pregnancy or lactation were not included. Clinical symptoms, serum thyroxine, TRAb, thyroid ultrasound and orbital computed tomography established diagnosis. In regard to this clonotype: The antigen is unknown.

There were TCR beta CDR3 regions amplified from RNA transcripts. When the TCR CDR3 underwent first-round RT-PCR, the HTBI primer set was used. TCRdb re-called the multiplex PCR reads through MiXCR, storing one row per CDR3 protein. Among about 250,000 distinct CDR3 sequences listed, 22% were seen once. Sequencing was performed on blood. The receptor was derived from a man aged 30 to 39 with Graves' ophthalmopathy.

CDR3 DNA: TGCAGCGTTAGCGGAGCCAAAAATGAGCAGTTCTTC. Translating it yields CSVSGAKNEQFF. The chain couples TRBV29-1 to TRBJ2-1; a possible D gene is TRBD2 (5 bases). The CDR3 covers 12 residues. Germline V gene data show CDR1 as SQVTM and CDR2 as ANQGSEA. V was cut by 5 bases and J by 7 bases, with 12 bases left in between.